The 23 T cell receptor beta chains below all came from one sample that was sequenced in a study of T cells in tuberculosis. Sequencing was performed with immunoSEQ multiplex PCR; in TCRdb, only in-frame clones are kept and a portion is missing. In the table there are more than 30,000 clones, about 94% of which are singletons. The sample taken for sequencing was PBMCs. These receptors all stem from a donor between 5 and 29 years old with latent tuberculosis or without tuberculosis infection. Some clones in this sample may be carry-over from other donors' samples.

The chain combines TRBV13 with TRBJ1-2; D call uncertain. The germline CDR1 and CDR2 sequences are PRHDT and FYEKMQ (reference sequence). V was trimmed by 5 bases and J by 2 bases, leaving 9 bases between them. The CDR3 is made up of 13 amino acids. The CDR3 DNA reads TGTGCCAGCAGCCCACAAGTCAACTATGGCTACACCTTC. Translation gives CASSPQVNYGYTF.

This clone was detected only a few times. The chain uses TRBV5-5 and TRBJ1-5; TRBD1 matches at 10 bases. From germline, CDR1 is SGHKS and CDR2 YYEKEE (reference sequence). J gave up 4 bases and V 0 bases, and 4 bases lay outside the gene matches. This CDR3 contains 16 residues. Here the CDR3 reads CASSLGWGQGNQPQHF. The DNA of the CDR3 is TGTGCCAGCAGCTTGGGTTGGGGACAGGGGAATCAGCCCCAGCATTTT. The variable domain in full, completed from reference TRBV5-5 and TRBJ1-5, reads DAGVTQSPTHLIKTRGQQVTLRCSPISGHKSVSWYQQVLGQGPQFIFQYYEKEERGRGNFPDRFSARQFPNYSSELNVNALLLGDSALYLCASSLGWGQGNQPQHFGDGTRLSIL.

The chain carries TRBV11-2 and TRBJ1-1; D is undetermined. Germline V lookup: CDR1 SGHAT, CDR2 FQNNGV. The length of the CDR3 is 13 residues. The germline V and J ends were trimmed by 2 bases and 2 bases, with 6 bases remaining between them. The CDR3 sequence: CASSLWANTEAFF. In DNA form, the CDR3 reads TGTGCCAGCAGCTTATGGGCAAACACTGAAGCTTTCTTT.

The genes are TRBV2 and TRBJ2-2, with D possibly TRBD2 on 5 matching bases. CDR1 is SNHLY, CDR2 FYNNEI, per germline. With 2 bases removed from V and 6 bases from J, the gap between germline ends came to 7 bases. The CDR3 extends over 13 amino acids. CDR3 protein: CASSESGSGELFF. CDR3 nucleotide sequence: TGTGCCAGCAGTGAAAGCGGTTCCGGGGAGCTGTTTTTT.

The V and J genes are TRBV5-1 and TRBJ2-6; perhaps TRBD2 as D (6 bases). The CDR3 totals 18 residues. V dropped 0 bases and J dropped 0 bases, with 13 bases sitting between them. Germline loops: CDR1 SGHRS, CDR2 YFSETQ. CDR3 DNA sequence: TGCGCCAGCAGCTTGGGGTTTCTCGGGAGCTCTGGGGCCAACGTCCTGACTTTC. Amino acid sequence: CASSLGFLGSSGANVLTF.

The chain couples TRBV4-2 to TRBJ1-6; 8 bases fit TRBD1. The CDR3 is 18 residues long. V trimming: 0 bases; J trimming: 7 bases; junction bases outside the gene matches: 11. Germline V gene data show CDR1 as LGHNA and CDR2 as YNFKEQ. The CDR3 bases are TGTGCCAGCAGCCAAGATCCCGCCCGACAGGGGCTAAATTCACCCCTCCACTTT. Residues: CASSQDPARQGLNSPLHF.

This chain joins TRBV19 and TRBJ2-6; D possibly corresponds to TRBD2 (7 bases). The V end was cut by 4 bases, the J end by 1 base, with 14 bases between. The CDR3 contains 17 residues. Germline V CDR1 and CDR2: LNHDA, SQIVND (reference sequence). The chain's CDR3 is CASSTGEGLSGANVLTF. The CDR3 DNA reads TGTGCCAGTAGTACAGGGGAGGGTTTATCTGGGGCCAACGTCCTGACTTTC.

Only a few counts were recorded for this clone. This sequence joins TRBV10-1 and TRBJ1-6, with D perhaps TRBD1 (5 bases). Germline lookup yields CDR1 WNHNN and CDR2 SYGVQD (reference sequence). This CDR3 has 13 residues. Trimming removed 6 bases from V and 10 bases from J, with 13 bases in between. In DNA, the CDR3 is TGCGCCAGCAGCCCAGGGATGAGCTCACCCCTCCACTTT. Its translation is CASSPGMSSPLHF.

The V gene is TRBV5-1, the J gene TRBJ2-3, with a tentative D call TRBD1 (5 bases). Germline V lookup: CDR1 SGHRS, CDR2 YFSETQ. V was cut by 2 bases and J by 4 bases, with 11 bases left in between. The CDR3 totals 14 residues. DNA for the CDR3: TGCGCCAGCAGCTTCTCAGGGTTGCCAGATACGCAGTATTTT. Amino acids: CASSFSGLPDTQYF.

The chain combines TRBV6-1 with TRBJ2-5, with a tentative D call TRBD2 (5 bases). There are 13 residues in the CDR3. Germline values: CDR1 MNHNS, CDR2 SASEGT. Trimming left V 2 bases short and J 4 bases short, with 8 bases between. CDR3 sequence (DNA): TGTGCCAGCAGTGAAAGAGGGTTAGAGACCCAGTACTTC. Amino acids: CASSERGLETQYF.

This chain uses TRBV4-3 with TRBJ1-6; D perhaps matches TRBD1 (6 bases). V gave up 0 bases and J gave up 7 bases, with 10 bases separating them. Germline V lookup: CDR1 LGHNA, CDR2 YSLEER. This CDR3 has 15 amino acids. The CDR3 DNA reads TGCGCCAGCAGCCAAGAGCGCAGGGGCAATTCACCCCTCCACTTT. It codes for CASSQERRGNSPLHF.

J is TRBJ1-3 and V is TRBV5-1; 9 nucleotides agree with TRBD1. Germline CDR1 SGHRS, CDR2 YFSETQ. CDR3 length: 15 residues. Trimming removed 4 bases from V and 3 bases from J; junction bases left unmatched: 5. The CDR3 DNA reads TGCGCCAGCAGCCCTGGGGACAGGGTTGGAAACACCATATATTTT. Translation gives CASSPGDRVGNTIYF.

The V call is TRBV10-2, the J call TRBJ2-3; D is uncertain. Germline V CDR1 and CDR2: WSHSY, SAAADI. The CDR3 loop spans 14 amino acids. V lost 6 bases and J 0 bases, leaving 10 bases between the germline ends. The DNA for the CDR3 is TGCGCCAGCAGGACCACAGTGAGCACAGATACGCAGTATTTT. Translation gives CASRTTVSTDTQYF.

The CDR3 here is CASSPPTGSTTTGELFF. The DNA of the CDR3 is TGTGCCAGCTCACCCCCGACAGGGTCCACCACTACCGGGGAGCTGTTTTTT. V and J are TRBV18 and TRBJ2-2; 7 bases are shared with TRBD1. The J segment lost 5 bases and the V segment lost 3 bases, leaving 12 bases of the junction unmatched. The CDR3 has 17 residues. Germline CDR1 and CDR2: KGHSH and LQKENI.

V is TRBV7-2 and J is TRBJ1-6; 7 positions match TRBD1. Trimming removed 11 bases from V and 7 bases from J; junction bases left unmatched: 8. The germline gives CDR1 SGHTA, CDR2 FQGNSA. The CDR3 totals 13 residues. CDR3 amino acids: CAGKTGLNSPLHF. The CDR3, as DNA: TGTGCCGGAAAGACAGGGTTGAATTCACCCCTCCACTTT.

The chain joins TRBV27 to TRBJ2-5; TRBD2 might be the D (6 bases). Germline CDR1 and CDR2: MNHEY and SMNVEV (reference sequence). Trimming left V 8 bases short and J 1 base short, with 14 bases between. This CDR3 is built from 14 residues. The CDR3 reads CASPSGGSQETQYF. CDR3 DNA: TGTGCCAGCCCCTCCGGGGGATCCCAAGAGACCCAGTACTTC.

Here the CDR3 reads CASSLGLAGELFF. The CDR3 nucleotides are TGTGCCAGCAGCCTCGGACTGGCCGGGGAGCTGTTTTTT. The chain has TRBV9 and TRBJ2-2, with D possibly matching TRBD2 (5 bases). The CDR3 spans 13 residues. The ends were cut back, 4 bases at V and 6 bases at J, with 10 bases in the middle. Germline V CDR1 and CDR2: SGDLS, YYNGEE. The full variable domain, completed using reference TRBV9 and TRBJ2-2, is DSGVTQTPKHLITATGQRVTLRCSPRSGDLSVYWYQQSLDQGLQFLIQYYNGEERAKGNILERFSAQQFPDLHSELNLSSLELGDSALYFCASSLGLAGELFFGEGSRLTVL.

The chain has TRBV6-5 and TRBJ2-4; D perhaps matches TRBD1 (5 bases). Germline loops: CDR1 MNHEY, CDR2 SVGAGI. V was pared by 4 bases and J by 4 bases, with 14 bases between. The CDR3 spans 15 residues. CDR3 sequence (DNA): TGTGCCAGCAGTTCTTTGGCGGCAGGGAAAAACATTCAGTACTTC. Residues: CASSSLAAGKNIQYF.

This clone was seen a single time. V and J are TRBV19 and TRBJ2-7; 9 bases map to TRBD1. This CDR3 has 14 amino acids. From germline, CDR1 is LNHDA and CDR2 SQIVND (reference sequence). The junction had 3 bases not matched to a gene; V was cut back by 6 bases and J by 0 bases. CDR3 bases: TGTGCCAGTAGGCTGACAGGGGGCTCCTACGAGCAGTACTTC. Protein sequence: CASRLTGGSYEQYF.

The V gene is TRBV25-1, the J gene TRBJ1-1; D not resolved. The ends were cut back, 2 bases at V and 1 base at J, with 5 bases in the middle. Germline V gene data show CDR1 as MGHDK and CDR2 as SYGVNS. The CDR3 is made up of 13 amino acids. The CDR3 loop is CASSEPGNTEAFF. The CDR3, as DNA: TGTGCCAGCAGTGAACCAGGGAACACTGAAGCTTTCTTT.

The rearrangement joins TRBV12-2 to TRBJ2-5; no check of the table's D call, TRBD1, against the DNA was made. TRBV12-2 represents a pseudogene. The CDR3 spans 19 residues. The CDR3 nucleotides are TGTGCAAGTCGCTTAGCGATGGTGCGGCCGGGACAGCGAAAAGAGACCCAGTACTTC. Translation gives CASRLAMVRPGQRKETQYF.

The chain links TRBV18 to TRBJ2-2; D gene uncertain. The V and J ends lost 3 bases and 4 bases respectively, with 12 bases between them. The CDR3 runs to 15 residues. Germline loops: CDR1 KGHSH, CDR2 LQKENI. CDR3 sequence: CASSPRDTFTGELFF. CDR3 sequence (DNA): TGTGCCAGCTCACCGCGAGACACCTTCACCGGGGAGCTGTTTTTT. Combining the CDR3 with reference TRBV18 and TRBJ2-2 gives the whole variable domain NAGVMQNPRHLVRRRGQEARLRCSPMKGHSHVYWYRQLPEEGLKFMVYLQKENIIDESGMPKERFSAEFPKEGPSILRIQQVVRGDSAAYFCASSPRDTFTGELFFGEGSRLTVL.

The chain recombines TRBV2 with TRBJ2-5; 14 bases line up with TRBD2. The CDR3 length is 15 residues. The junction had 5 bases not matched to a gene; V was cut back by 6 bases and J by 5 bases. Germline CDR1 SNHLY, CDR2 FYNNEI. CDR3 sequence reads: CASRATSGGAETQYF. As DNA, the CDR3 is TGTGCCAGCAGAGCGACTAGCGGGGGGGCGGAGACCCAGTACTTC. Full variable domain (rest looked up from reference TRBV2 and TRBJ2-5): EPEVTQTPSHQVTQMGQEVILRCVPISNHLYFYWYRQILGQKVEFLVSFYNNEISEKSEIFDDQFSVERPDGSNFTLKIRSTKLEDSAMYFCASRATSGGAETQYFGPGTRLLVL.